This T cell receptor (beta chain) was identified during a study of blood T cell repertoires in COVID-19. Looking at the study overall: Some COVID-19 samples were acute and others convalescent; all came from the United States, Italy and Spain.

The CDR3 is 11 residues long. The V gene lost 3 bases and the J gene lost 7 bases, with 5 bases spanning the gap. Germline V CDR1 and CDR2: SGHNT, YYREEE (reference sequence). Per the authors' pipeline: Estimates of nucleated cell counts were drawn from the amplification of reference gene primers. Assay used: immunoSEQ multiplex PCR; TCRdb lists only in-frame clones, some missing. V and J calls plus clone size are reproduced from that table; the DNA served to infer D and trimming. The sample holds about 240,000 clones, about nine tenths seen once. This TCR came from a man aged 55 to 69 who had recovered from COVID-19. Sequenced: peripheral blood. The rearrangement uses TRBV5-4 and TRBJ2-1, with D hard to call. CDR3 residues: CASSSSNEQFF. CDR3 nucleotides: TGTGCCAGCAGCTCGTCGAATGAGCAGTTCTTC.